This T cell receptor (beta chain) derives from a study of T cell changes during pregnancy in multiple sclerosis. Trimming took 5 bases from V and 0 from J, leaving 11 bases between them. Germline values: CDR1 MRHNA, CDR2 SNTAGT. The CDR3 loop spans 15 amino acids. The protocol was immunoSEQ multiplex PCR, while the TCRdb copy is restricted to in-frame clones and leaves out a portion. This sample has 45,000 to 50,000 clones, with 85% to 95% found just once. Sequencing used CD8+ T cells from peripheral blood mononuclear cells, obtained in the first trimester of pregnancy. J is TRBJ2-1 and V is TRBV6-4; D is unclear. This sequence originates from a female donor with multiple sclerosis, enrolled in a pregnancy study. The CDR3 reads CASSKSPSSYNEQFF. The CDR3, as DNA: TGTGCCAGCAGTAAGTCTCCGAGCTCCTACAATGAGCAGTTCTTC.